Below are 14 T cell receptor beta chains sequenced from a single sample in a study of blood T cells in healthy people across ages. A sample-barcoded 5' primer and a J-beta primer mix were used in a second PCR of about 7 to 12 cycles. TCRdb reanalysed the 5' RACE reads using MiXCR and keeps one entry per CDR3 protein. Of hundreds of thousands of distinct CDR3 sequences listed, 20% to 25% are singletons. This sample also appeared in a second study, on T cells of mothers and their children.

The sample was blood. The receptors were gathered from a boy aged 10-17 years in good health.

The V gene is TRBV2, the J gene TRBJ2-1; D is undetermined. The J call is in doubt because the DNA end fits TRBJ2-5 better. The CDR3 loop spans 14 amino acids. CDR1 is SNHLY and CDR2 is FYNNEI in the germline V gene. The CDR3 spells CASPTEQSQETQYF. Written as DNA, the CDR3 is TGTGCCAGCCCCACCGAACAGTCACAAGAGACCCAGTACTTC.

This chain uses TRBV7-9 with TRBJ2-6, with D unclear. Looked up from germline, CDR1 is SEHNR and CDR2 is FQNEAQ (reference sequence). Trimming shortened V by 5 bases and J by 0 bases, and 8 bases separated the two germline ends. CDR3 length equals 15 residues. The chain's CDR3 is CASSLRNSGANVLTF. The CDR3 nucleotides read TGTGCCAGCAGCCTACGAAACTCTGGGGCCAACGTCCTGACTTTC.

The rearrangement links TRBV28 to TRBJ2-1, with TRBD1 matching over 8 bases. This CDR3 is 16 amino acids long. With V trimmed by 5 bases and J by 9 bases, 15 bases remained unmatched. Germline values: CDR1 MDHEN, CDR2 SYDVKM. CDR3 region: CASSLKLMTGDSEQFF. For the CDR3, the DNA is TGTGCCAGCAGTCTGAAACTAATGACAGGGGATAGTGAGCAGTTCTTC.

The chain joins TRBV6-2 or TRBV6-3 to TRBJ2-5; D remains ambiguous. Trimming left V 2 bases short and J 4 bases short, with 11 bases between. The germline CDR1 and CDR2 sequences are MNHEY and SVGEGT. The CDR3 spans 14 residues. For the CDR3, the DNA is TGTGCCAGCAGTTACGACCAGCTAGGAGAGACCCAGTACTTC. Translation gives CASSYDQLGETQYF.

V and J are TRBV7-9 and TRBJ2-7; 7 bases fit TRBD1. Germline-derived CDR1 and CDR2 are SEHNR and FQNEAQ (reference sequence). The CDR3 runs 15 residues. V was pared by 11 bases and J by 0 bases, with 13 bases of the junction left unmatched. In DNA form, the CDR3 reads TGTGCCTTGACCGACAGGGACCCCAGCTCCTACGAGCAGTACTTC. Encoded protein: CALTDRDPSSYEQYF.

Only a few counts were recorded for this clonotype. This chain joins TRBV6-4 and TRBJ2-3; 8 nucleotides agree with TRBD2. After removal of 4 bases from V and 2 bases from J, the junction contained 5 bases not matched to a gene. Germline loops: CDR1 MRHNA, CDR2 SNTAGT. The CDR3 covers 15 residues. The CDR3 DNA is TGTGCCAGCAGTGTTATTAGCGGGAACACAGATACGCAGTATTTT. As protein: CASSVISGNTDTQYF.

The gene calls are TRBV6-1 and TRBJ2-7; 7 bases are a match to TRBD1. J was trimmed by 1 base and V by 8 bases; bases with no gene match: 14. Germline V gene sequence: CDR1 MNHNS, CDR2 SASEGT. CDR3 length: 16 amino acids. The CDR3 here is CASGGSIGQVSYEQYF. The CDR3, as DNA: TGTGCCAGCGGTGGTTCCATCGGACAGGTGTCCTACGAGCAGTACTTC.

This clonotype showed up just a few times. CDR3 nucleotide sequence: TGCAGTGCTAGAGATCTGGCTAGCGGGCCCTACAATGAGCAGTTCTTC. Its protein product is CSARDLASGPYNEQFF. The rearrangement joins TRBV20-1 to TRBJ2-5, with TRBD2 matching 8 bases. The better agreement between TRBJ2-1 and the DNA end casts doubt on the J call. The CDR3 runs 16 residues. Germline V gene data show CDR1 as DFQATT and CDR2 as SNEGSKA (reference sequence).

In its sample, this clonotype was seen a few times. V usage is TRBV24-1 and J usage is TRBJ1-5; 8 nucleotides align to TRBD1. Trimming removed 4 bases from V and 1 base from J; junction bases left unmatched: 5. Germline assignment: CDR1 KGHDR and CDR2 SFDVKD. This CDR3 contains 16 residues. CDR3 amino acids: CATSEADRESNQPQHF. DNA for the CDR3: TGTGCCACCAGTGAGGCGGACAGGGAAAGCAATCAGCCCCAGCATTTT.

The chain carries TRBV9 and TRBJ2-1; possible D gene TRBD2, 5 bases. V was shortened by 0 bases and J by 6 bases, with 13 bases between the two germline ends. Germline values: CDR1 SGDLS, CDR2 YYNGEE. The CDR3 totals 15 residues. CDR3 sequence reads: CASSVALVIGNEQFF. The CDR3 bases are TGTGCCAGCAGCGTAGCACTAGTCATTGGCAATGAGCAGTTCTTC.

This clonotype was seen a handful of times. The chain carries TRBV28 and TRBJ1-4; D is unclear. The CDR3 extends over 14 amino acids. Trimming cost V 6 bases and J 8 bases, with 16 bases left between them. Germline values: CDR1 MDHEN, CDR2 SYDVKM. The CDR3 sequence: CASSQASLGEKLFF. Here the CDR3 DNA reads TGTGCCAGCAGCCAGGCGTCGCTCGGGGAAAAACTGTTTTTT.

V is TRBV7-9 and J is TRBJ1-3, with D unclear. Deletions cut 5 bases from V and 0 bases from J, with 14 bases between. This CDR3 has 16 residues. From germline, CDR1 is SEHNR and CDR2 FQNEAQ (reference sequence). As DNA, the CDR3 is TGTGCCAGCAGCCCCGATTATGGGAGCTCTGGAAACACCATATATTTT. The encoded protein is CASSPDYGSSGNTIYF.

There are a few counts of this clonotype. The chain recombines TRBV10-2 with TRBJ1-2, with D possibly TRBD1 on 6 matching bases. The V end lost 5 bases, the J end lost 8 bases, and 12 bases lay between the germline ends. There are 12 residues in the CDR3. Germline CDR1 is WSHSY and CDR2 is SAAADI. The CDR3 reads CASSTTGKGYTF. The CDR3 DNA sequence: TGCGCCAGCAGTACAACAGGGAAAGGCTACACCTTC.

The chain's CDR3 is CASSLIAAETQYF. CDR3 DNA: TGTGCCAGCAGCCTCATAGCGGCCGAGACCCAGTACTTC. The chain is built from TRBV7-9 and TRBJ2-5; maybe TRBD2 (6 bases). Germline lookup yields CDR1 SEHNR and CDR2 FQNEAQ (reference sequence). This CDR3 has 13 residues. Trimming pared 5 bases from V and 5 bases from J, leaving 12 bases between.